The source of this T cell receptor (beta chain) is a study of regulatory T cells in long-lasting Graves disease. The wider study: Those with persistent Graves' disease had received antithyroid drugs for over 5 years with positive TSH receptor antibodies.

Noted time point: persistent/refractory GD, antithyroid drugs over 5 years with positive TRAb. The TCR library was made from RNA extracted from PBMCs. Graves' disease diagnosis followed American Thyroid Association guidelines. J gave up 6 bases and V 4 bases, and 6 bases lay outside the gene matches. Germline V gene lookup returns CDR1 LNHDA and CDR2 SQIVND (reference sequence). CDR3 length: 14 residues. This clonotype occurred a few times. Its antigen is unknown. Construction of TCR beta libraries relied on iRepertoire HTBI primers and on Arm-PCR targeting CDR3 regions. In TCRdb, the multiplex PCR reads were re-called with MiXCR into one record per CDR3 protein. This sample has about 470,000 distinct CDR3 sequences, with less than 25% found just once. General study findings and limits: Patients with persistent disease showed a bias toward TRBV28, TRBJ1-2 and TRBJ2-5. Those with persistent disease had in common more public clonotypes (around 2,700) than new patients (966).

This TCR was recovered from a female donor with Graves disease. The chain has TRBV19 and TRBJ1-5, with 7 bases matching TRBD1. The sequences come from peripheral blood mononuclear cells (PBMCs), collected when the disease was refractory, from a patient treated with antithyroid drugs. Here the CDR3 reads CASSNTGVGQPQHF. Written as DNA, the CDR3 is TGTGCCAGTAGTAACACAGGGGTCGGTCAGCCCCAGCATTTT.